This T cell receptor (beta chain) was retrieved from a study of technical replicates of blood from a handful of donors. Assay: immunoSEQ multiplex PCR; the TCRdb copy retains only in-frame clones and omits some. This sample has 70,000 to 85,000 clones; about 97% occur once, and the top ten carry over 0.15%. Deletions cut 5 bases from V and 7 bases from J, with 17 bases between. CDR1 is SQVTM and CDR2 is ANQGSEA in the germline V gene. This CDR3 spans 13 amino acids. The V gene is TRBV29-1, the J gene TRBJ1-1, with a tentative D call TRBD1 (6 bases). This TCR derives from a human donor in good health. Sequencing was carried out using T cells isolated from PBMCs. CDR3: CSVLTGRAYEAFF. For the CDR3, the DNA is TGCAGCGTTCTGACAGGCCGGGCCTATGAAGCTTTCTTT.